What follows are 12 T cell receptor beta chains derived from one specimen sequenced in a study of Graves' ophthalmopathy and Graves' hyperthyroidism. RNA transcripts provided the template for amplifying TCR beta CDR3 regions. RT-PCR was first run with HTBI primers, then multiplex PCR in a second round. TCRdb analysed the multiplex PCR reads with MiXCR anew, one entry per CDR3 protein. Of roughly 500,000 distinct CDR3 sequences in the sample, 13% to 15% are singletons; the top ten hold roughly 9.8%. Sample: blood. The receptors come from a woman in her twenties or thirties with Graves' ophthalmopathy.

There are many counts of this clonotype. The chain has TRBV6-1 and TRBJ2-5; 7 nucleotides agree with TRBD1. The CDR3 covers 15 residues. Per the germline V gene, CDR1 is MNHNS and CDR2 is SASEGT. With V trimmed by 7 bases and J by 2 bases, 10 bases remained unmatched. The CDR3 spells CASTQALDRQETQYF. For the CDR3, the DNA is TGTGCCAGCACCCAAGCCCTGGACAGGCAAGAGACCCAGTACTTC.

This clonotype was recorded at least ten times. The chain employs TRBV20-1 and TRBJ1-2, with TRBD1 matching over 8 bases. V shed 5 bases and J 4 bases; nucleotides not matched to a gene: 3. The CDR3 loop spans 12 amino acids. Germline V lookup: CDR1 DFQATT, CDR2 SNEGSKA (reference sequence). The CDR3 sequence is CSAGTGGYGYTF. Here the CDR3 DNA reads TGCAGTGCTGGCACAGGGGGCTATGGCTACACCTTC.

This clonotype was recorded at least ten times. V is TRBV28 and J is TRBJ2-7; 14 bases are shared with TRBD2. The CDR3 consists of 16 residues. Germline values: CDR1 MDHEN, CDR2 SYDVKM. Trimming removed 5 bases from V and 6 bases from J; junction bases left unmatched: 9. The CDR3 DNA is TGTGCCAGCAGTGCGCGGACTAGCGGGAGGTTGGGCGAGCAGTACTTC. Translated, it gives CASSARTSGRLGEQYF.

This clonotype was counted at least ten times. The CDR3 sequence is CASSLITGQGGYGYTF. CDR3 coding DNA: TGTGCCAGCAGCTTAATCACGGGACAGGGTGGCTATGGCTACACCTTC. The V gene is TRBV11-2, the J gene TRBJ1-2; TRBD1 matches 9 bases. This CDR3 contains 16 residues. Germline loops: CDR1 SGHAT, CDR2 FQNNGV. J lost 4 bases, V lost 2 bases, and 8 bases had no gene match.

This clonotype was recorded at least ten times. The V and J genes are TRBV6-5 and TRBJ1-6; D not certain. The CDR3 has 15 residues. From germline, CDR1 is MNHEY and CDR2 SVGAGI. V lost 1 base, J lost 8 bases, and 12 bases lay in between. The DNA for the CDR3 is TGTGCCAGCAGTTACTTAGAATCCGCTCATTCACCCCTCCACTTT. Its translation: CASSYLESAHSPLHF.

This clonotype has ten or more counts. For the CDR3, the DNA is TGTGCCTGCTGGACAGGGACGACCGGGATGTTCGGCTACACCTTC. Encoded protein: CACWTGTTGMFGYTF. This sequence joins TRBV30 and TRBJ1-2, with 8 bases lining up with TRBD1. V trimming: 6 bases; J trimming: 8 bases; junction bases outside the gene matches: 17. The CDR3 is 15 amino acids. Germline V gene data show CDR1 as GTSNPN and CDR2 as SVGIG (reference sequence).

This clonotype was observed a few times. The J gene is TRBJ2-5, the V gene TRBV14, with unresolved D. V lost 2 bases, J lost 4 bases, and 17 bases lay in between. The CDR3 runs to 16 residues. CDR1 and CDR2 from the germline V gene are SGHDN and FVKESK. CDR3: CASSQINVGSRETQYF. CDR3 in DNA: TGTGCCAGCAGCCAAATTAATGTAGGTTCTAGAGAGACCCAGTACTTC.

This clonotype was picked up a small number of times. The chain is built from TRBV7-9 and TRBJ2-5, with TRBD2 identical over 7 bases. This CDR3 region has 15 residues. From germline, CDR1 is SEHNR and CDR2 FQNEAQ (reference sequence). V lost 4 bases, J lost 5 bases, and 10 bases stayed unmatched. CDR3 in DNA: TGTGCCAGCAGCTCCGGGAGGACCGCGGGGGAGACCCAGTACTTC. It specifies CASSSGRTAGETQYF.

V usage is TRBV28 and J usage is TRBJ2-6; 9 bases fit TRBD1. V lost 1 base and J lost 0; bases outside the gene matches: 10. Germline values: CDR1 MDHEN, CDR2 SYDVKM. CDR3 size: 20 residues. The CDR3 spells CASSLFPDRGGPSGANVLTF. CDR3 nucleotides: TGTGCCAGCAGTTTATTCCCGGACAGGGGAGGGCCCTCTGGGGCCAACGTCCTGACTTTC.

This clonotype was picked up many times. The gene calls are TRBV25-1 and TRBJ1-1; D unclear. From germline, CDR1 is MGHDK and CDR2 SYGVNS. This CDR3 contains 14 residues. V was cut by 0 bases and J by 4 bases, with 9 bases left in between. The CDR3 bases are TGTGCCAGCAGTGAATATGGGGAAGGCACTGAAGCTTTCTTT. This sequence encodes CASSEYGEGTEAFF.

This clonotype was recorded many times. The chain combines TRBV20-1 with TRBJ2-6; D is uncertain. The CDR3 runs 14 residues. Germline lookup yields CDR1 DFQATT and CDR2 SNEGSKA (reference sequence). V lost 0 bases and J 4 bases, leaving 7 bases between the germline ends. The chain's CDR3 is CSARDLTGANVLTF. Here the CDR3 DNA reads TGCAGTGCTAGAGATCTGACCGGGGCCAACGTCCTGACTTTC.

This clonotype was recorded at least ten times. The chain joins TRBV4-1 to TRBJ1-5, with 11 bases aligning to TRBD1. V gave up 1 base and J gave up 6 bases; unmatched junction bases: 2. Germline CDR1 MGHRA, CDR2 YSYEKL. The CDR3 runs to 15 residues. The CDR3 reads CASSQGGTGGQPQHF. The CDR3 DNA sequence: TGCGCCAGCAGCCAAGGGGGGACAGGGGGTCAGCCCCAGCATTTT.